The 4 T cell receptor beta chains in this list originate from one sample, sequenced in a study of blood T cells in healthy people across ages. Then a second PCR, running about 6 to 12 cycles, was carried out with a sample-barcoded 5' primer and a J-beta primer mix. In TCRdb, the 5' RACE reads were re-called with MiXCR into one record per CDR3 protein. The data contain 870,000 or so distinct CDR3 sequences, around 26% of them seen just once; the ten biggest clones take up 15% to 20%. Sequenced sample: blood. The receptor set was obtained from an elderly woman in good health.

There are a few counts of this clonotype. This may be a read error, as it is one base from a much larger clone. CDR3 coding DNA: TGCAGTGCTCCAGGGGGCGCGGGCTATGGCTACACCTTC. Its translation is CSAPGGAGYGYTF. J is TRBJ1-2 and V is TRBV20-1; 8 nucleotides agree with TRBD1. V lost 5 bases and J lost 4; bases outside the gene matches: 6. Germline assignment: CDR1 DFQATT and CDR2 SNEGSKA (reference sequence). The CDR3 contains 13 residues.

This clonotype was counted many times. V is TRBV6-2 or TRBV6-3 and J is TRBJ1-6; D uncertain. The germline CDR1 and CDR2 sequences are MNHEY and SVGEGT. Between the trimmed V and J ends, which lost 2 bases and 7 bases, there was a span of 6 bases. The CDR3 loop spans 13 amino acids. CDR3 residues: CASSYPGNSPLHF. CDR3 DNA: TGTGCCAGCAGTTACCCCGGGAATTCACCCCTCCACTTT.

V is TRBV4-1 and J is TRBJ1-1; the D gene is possibly TRBD1 (5 bases). The CDR3 spans 15 residues. Germline V lookup: CDR1 MGHRA, CDR2 YSYEKL. Trimming stripped 0 bases from V and 3 bases from J, with 11 bases between. For the CDR3, the DNA is TGCGCCAGCAGCCAAGATAGGGCGGGGGACACTGAAGCTTTCTTT. It specifies CASSQDRAGDTEAFF.

This clonotype was recorded many times. The chain uses TRBV7-2 and TRBJ2-3, with TRBD2 matching over 7 bases. Germline V gene sequence: CDR1 SGHTA, CDR2 FQGNSA. This CDR3 is 15 amino acids long. The V segment lost 7 bases and the J segment 3 bases; nucleotides outside the gene matches: 10. CDR3 in amino acids: CASIRGGFPTDTQYF. In DNA form, the CDR3 reads TGTGCCAGCATCCGCGGGGGTTTCCCTACAGATACGCAGTATTTT.